This entry lists 17 T cell receptor beta chains sequenced from one sample in a study of CD8 T cells in ankylosing spondylitis. TCRdb analysed the 5' RACE reads with MiXCR anew, one entry per CDR3 protein. The table has about 400,000 distinct CDR3 sequences, roughly 20% seen once. Input material: blood, either unsorted or a sorted T cell fraction (not recorded which). These receptors came from a male donor with ankylosing spondylitis or in good health (not recorded which).

The chain carries TRBV7-9 and TRBJ2-1; the D call may be TRBD1 or TRBD2 (6 bases each). Germline V gives CDR1 SEHNR, CDR2 FQNEAQ (reference sequence). The CDR3 has 12 residues. V dropped 4 bases and J dropped 10 bases, with 11 bases sitting between them. The CDR3 DNA reads as TGTGCCAGCAGCTCTCAGGGGAGGGAGCAGTTCTTC. Translating gives CASSSQGREQFF.

This sequence joins TRBV3-1 and TRBJ2-4; D is perhaps TRBD1 or TRBD2 (5 bases each). The CDR3 loop spans 15 amino acids. V was shortened by 1 base and J by 0 bases, with 7 bases between the two germline ends. CDR1 is LGHDT, CDR2 YNNKEL, per germline (reference sequence). The CDR3 here is CASSQGDLAKNIQYF. As DNA, the CDR3 is TGTGCCAGCAGCCAAGGGGACCTAGCCAAAAACATTCAGTACTTC. Together with reference TRBV3-1 and TRBJ2-4, the CDR3 gives the full variable domain: DTAVSQTPKYLVTQMGNDKSIKCEQNLGHDTMYWYKQDSKKFLKIMFSYNNKELIINETVPNRFSPKSPDKAHLNLHINSLELGDSAVYFCASSQGDLAKNIQYFGAGTRLSVL.

The chain employs TRBV6-1 and TRBJ2-3; 8 bases agree with TRBD1. CDR1 is MNHNS and CDR2 is SASEGT in the germline V gene. The CDR3 extends over 14 amino acids. V lost 6 bases, J lost 2 bases, and 4 bases stayed unmatched. The chain's CDR3 is CASRVDRDTDTQYF. In DNA form, the CDR3 reads TGTGCCAGCAGGGTGGACAGGGACACAGATACGCAGTATTTT.

The chain uses TRBV5-5 and TRBJ1-5, with D perhaps matching TRBD1 (5 bases). Germline V gene data show CDR1 as SGHKS and CDR2 as YYEKEE (reference sequence). Trimming removed 3 bases at V and 5 bases at J, with 9 bases between. CDR3 length equals 13 residues. CDR3 in amino acids: CASSWKTDQPQHF. CDR3 DNA: TGTGCCAGCAGCTGGAAGACAGATCAGCCCCAGCATTTT.

J is TRBJ2-7 and V is TRBV7-9; 8 nucleotides match TRBD1. The V gene's germline CDR1 is SEHNR and CDR2 FQNEAQ (reference sequence). J gave up 5 bases and V 5 bases, and 11 bases lay outside the gene matches. The CDR3 is made up of 15 amino acids. The CDR3 nucleotides read TGTGCCAGCAGCCCTCTTCCCGGACAGGGAGACGAGCAGTACTTC. Protein product: CASSPLPGQGDEQYF. The whole variable domain, remainder taken from reference TRBV7-9 and TRBJ2-7, is DTGVSQNPRHKITKRGQNVTFRCDPISEHNRLYWYRQTLGQGPEFLTYFQNEAQLEKSRLLSDRFSAERPKGSFSTLEIQRTEQGDSAMYLCASSPLPGQGDEQYFGPGTRLTVT.

The sample holds many counts of this clonotype. The rearrangement uses TRBV29-1 and TRBJ2-1; 12 positions match TRBD2. CDR3 length: 16 residues. The V segment lost 6 bases and the J segment 2 bases; nucleotides outside the gene matches: 8. In germline, CDR1 is SQVTM, CDR2 ANQGSEA. As DNA, the CDR3 is TGCAGCGTCCTACTAGCGGGGGGCACTACCTACAATGAGCAGTTCTTC. It translates to CSVLLAGGTTYNEQFF.

The chain employs TRBV5-1 and TRBJ2-7, with D possibly matching TRBD2 (6 bases). This CDR3 comprises 14 residues. Germline values: CDR1 SGHRS, CDR2 YFSETQ. Trimming stripped 3 bases from V and 3 bases from J, with 13 bases between. In DNA, the CDR3 is TGCGCCAGCAGCTCCGGAGGGTGGAACTACGAGCAGTACTTC. It translates to CASSSGGWNYEQYF.

This clonotype was seen a few times. The V and J genes are TRBV3-1 and TRBJ2-1; D is tentatively TRBD1 or TRBD2 (6 bases each). Trimming cost V 0 bases and J 8 bases, with 11 bases left between them. Germline values: CDR1 LGHDT, CDR2 YNNKEL (reference sequence). CDR3 length equals 14 residues. CDR3 amino acids: CASSQDLRGDEQFF. In nucleotides, the CDR3 is TGTGCCAGCAGCCAAGATCTAAGGGGGGATGAGCAGTTCTTC.

This clonotype was seen a handful of times. The chain couples TRBV7-6 to TRBJ2-7; 8 positions match TRBD1. CDR3 length: 15 residues. The germline gives CDR1 SGHVS, CDR2 FNYEAQ. Trimming at V came to 6 bases and at J to 5 bases, leaving 12 bases not matched to a gene. The CDR3 region is CASSLPGQDSHEQYF. CDR3 nucleotides: TGTGCCAGCAGTCTGCCGGGACAGGATAGCCACGAGCAGTACTTC.

This clonotype was counted at least ten times. The chain has TRBV12-3 or TRBV12-4 and TRBJ2-5; tentatively, D is TRBD2 (6 bases). The CDR3 runs to 13 residues. V lost 5 bases and J 5 bases, leaving 12 bases between the germline ends. As DNA, the CDR3 is TGTGCCAGCAGTCTACTAGCTCGGGAGACCCAGTACTTC. Translated: CASSLLARETQYF.

The gene calls are TRBV7-9 and TRBJ2-5, with 9 bases fitting TRBD1. The CDR3 is 12 amino acids. J was trimmed by 9 bases and V by 5 bases; bases with no gene match: 4. Germline CDR1 reads SEHNR; CDR2 reads FQNEAQ (reference sequence). The CDR3 nucleotides read TGTGCCAGCAGCGGGACAGGGCCCGCCCAGTACTTC. Its translation: CASSGTGPAQYF.

The rearrangement joins TRBV10-2 to TRBJ2-7; 7 bases agree with TRBD1. Germline lookup yields CDR1 WSHSY and CDR2 SAAADI. The CDR3 covers 15 residues. Trimming removed 6 bases from V and 0 bases from J; junction bases left unmatched: 8. CDR3 amino acids: CASRPRDSSSYEQYF. The CDR3 DNA reads TGCGCCAGCAGGCCCCGGGACAGTAGCTCCTACGAGCAGTACTTC.

The rearrangement joins TRBV12-3 or TRBV12-4 to TRBJ2-7, with TRBD2 identical over 7 bases. The CDR3 runs 16 residues. Losses at the gene ends were 2 bases for V and 6 bases for J; bases not matched to a gene: 13. CDR3 coding DNA: TGTGCCAGCAGTTTAAGCCCCCATAGGGTAGCGGGCGAGCAGTACTTC. It yields the protein CASSLSPHRVAGEQYF.

This clonotype was seen a handful of times. J is TRBJ1-1 and V is TRBV19; D perhaps matches TRBD1 (6 bases). The V and J ends lost 6 bases and 2 bases respectively, with 13 bases between them. Germline CDR1 is LNHDA and CDR2 is SQIVND (reference sequence). The CDR3 totals 14 residues. The CDR3 loop is CASSRTGFNTEAFF. The CDR3 nucleotides are TGTGCCAGTAGCCGAACAGGGTTTAACACTGAAGCTTTCTTT.

The chain recombines TRBV9 with TRBJ2-1; 9 bases align to TRBD2. The CDR3 runs 16 residues. CDR1 is SGDLS, CDR2 YYNGEE, per germline. Losses at the gene ends were 3 bases for V and 0 bases for J; bases not matched to a gene: 4. In DNA, the CDR3 is TGTGCCAGCAGCGGGGCGGGGGGGACCTCCTACAATGAGCAGTTCTTC. This sequence encodes CASSGAGGTSYNEQFF.

The rearrangement uses TRBV24-1 and TRBJ1-5, with 10 bases fitting TRBD1. Per germline, CDR1 KGHDR and CDR2 SFDVKD. This CDR3 is 14 amino acids long. V dropped 7 bases and J dropped 2; count of bases not matched to a gene: 1. The CDR3 DNA follows: TGTGCCACCAGCGGGACAGGGGGCAATCAGCCCCAGCATTTT. It codes for CATSGTGGNQPQHF.

This clonotype was seen a few times. The chain employs TRBV4-1 and TRBJ2-5; D unresolved. The V and J ends lost 0 bases and 5 bases respectively, with 13 bases between them. There are 15 residues in the CDR3. CDR1 is MGHRA and CDR2 is YSYEKL in the germline V gene. The CDR3 sequence is CASSQDGHLGETQYF. The CDR3, as DNA: TGCGCCAGCAGCCAAGACGGCCACCTCGGGGAGACCCAGTACTTC.